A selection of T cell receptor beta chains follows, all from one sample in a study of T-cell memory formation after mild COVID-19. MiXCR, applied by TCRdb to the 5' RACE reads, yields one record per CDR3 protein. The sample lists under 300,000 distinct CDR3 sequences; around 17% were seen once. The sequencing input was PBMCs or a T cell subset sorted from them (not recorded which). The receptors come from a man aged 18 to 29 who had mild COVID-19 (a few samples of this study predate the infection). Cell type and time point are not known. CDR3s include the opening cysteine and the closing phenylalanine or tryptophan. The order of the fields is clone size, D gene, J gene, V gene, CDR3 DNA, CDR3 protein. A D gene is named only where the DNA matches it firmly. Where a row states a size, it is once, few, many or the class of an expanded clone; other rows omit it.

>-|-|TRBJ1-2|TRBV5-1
TGCGCCAGCAGCTTGGCTCCTCCTCAACCTCTTGGCTACACCTTC
CASSLAPPQPLGYTF
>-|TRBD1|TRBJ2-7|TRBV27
TGTGCCAGCAGCCTGACAGGGCGCGAGCAGTACTTC
CASSLTGREQYF
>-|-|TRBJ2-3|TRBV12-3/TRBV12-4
TGTGCCAGCAGTTGGAAGGGTACAGATACGCAGTATTTT
CASSWKGTDTQYF
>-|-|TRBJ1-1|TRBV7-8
TGTGCCAGCAGCTTAGCGCAGAGAACAAACACTGAAGCTTTCTTT
CASSLAQRTNTEAFF
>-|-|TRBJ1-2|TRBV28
TGTGCCAGCCGCGTTAACTATGGCTACACCTTC
CASRVNYGYTF
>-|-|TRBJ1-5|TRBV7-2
TGTGCCAGCAGCTTAGTTCCTGACGGATATCAGCCCCAGCATTTT
CASSLVPDGYQPQHF
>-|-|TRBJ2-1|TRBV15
TGTGCCACCTCCAGGGGCTACAATGAGCAGTTCTTC
CATSRGYNEQFF
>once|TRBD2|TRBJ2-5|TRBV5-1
TGCGCCAGCAGCTCCCAAGGCGGGACTAGCGGGGAGACCCAGTACTTC
CASSSQGGTSGETQYF
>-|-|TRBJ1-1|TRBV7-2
TGTGCCAGCAGGATCGGGGAAAACACTGAAGCTTTCTTT
CASRIGENTEAFF
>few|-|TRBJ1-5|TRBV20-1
TGCAGTGCACACCGGGGGTCGGGCAATCAGCCCCAGCATTTT
CSAHRGSGNQPQHF
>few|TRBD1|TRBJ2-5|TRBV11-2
TGTGCCAGCAGCGGGGACAGGACTCAAGAGACCCAGTACTTC
CASSGDRTQETQYF
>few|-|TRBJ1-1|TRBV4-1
TGCGCCAGCAGCCAAGATCGAGCGGCTGAAGCTTTCTTT
CASSQDRAAEAFF
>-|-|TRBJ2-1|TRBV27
TGTGCCAGCAGTTTATCCCAGGGCCACCCCAATGAGCAGTTCTTC
CASSLSQGHPNEQFF
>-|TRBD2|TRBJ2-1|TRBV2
TGTGCCAGCAGTGCAGCCCTTGGCCTAGCGGGGGGAGAGAGCTCCTACAATGAGCAGTTCTTC
CASSAALGLAGGESSYNEQFF
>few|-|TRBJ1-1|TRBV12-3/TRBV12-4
TGTGCCAGCAGTTTTAATACCCAGAACACTGAAGCTTTCTTT
CASSFNTQNTEAFF
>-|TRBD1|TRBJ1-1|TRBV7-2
TGTGCCAGCAGCACATACCTGACAGGGAGGGGTACTGAAGCTTTCTTT
CASSTYLTGRGTEAFF
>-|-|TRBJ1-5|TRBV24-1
TGTGCCACCAGCGGACGGAATCAGCCCCAGCATTTT
CATSGRNQPQHF
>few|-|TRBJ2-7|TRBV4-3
TGCGCCAGCAGCCACGACCGGGTTAGAAGGAGGACCGGACAGTCCTACGAGCAGTACTTC
CASSHDRVRRRTGQSYEQYF
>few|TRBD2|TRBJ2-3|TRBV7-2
TGTGCCAGCAGCTTAAAAGGGCTAGCGGGGGGTGTTACTAGCACAGATACGCAGTATTTT
CASSLKGLAGGVTSTDTQYF
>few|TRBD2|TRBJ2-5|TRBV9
TGTGCCAGCAGCGTAGTGGCGGGCGGGGGAGAGACCCAGTACTTC
CASSVVAGGGETQYF
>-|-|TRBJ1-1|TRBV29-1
TGCAGCGTTGTAGCAGGGTTGAACACTGAAGCTTTCTTT
CSVVAGLNTEAFF
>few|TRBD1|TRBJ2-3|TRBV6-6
TGTGCCAGCACCACGGGACAGGGGCCAGATACGCAGTATTTT
CASTTGQGPDTQYF
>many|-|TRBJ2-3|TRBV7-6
TGTGCCAGCAGCCAACAACTACCCCGGTCGACAGATACGCAGTATTTT
CASSQQLPRSTDTQYF